The next 5 T cell receptor beta chains were all read from a single sample in a study of cytomegalovirus exposure and HLA in healthy donors. Amplification used 60 Vbeta primers and 13 Jbeta primers. Clones were sequenced by immunoSEQ multiplex PCR, and TCRdb holds only the in-frame ones, with some missing. The data show approximately 150,000 clones, around three quarters seen once. The sequenced sample was PBMCs. The receptors originated from a woman aged 30 to 39 in good health and CMV-seronegative.

This chain uses TRBV27 with TRBJ2-7; TRBD1 matches at 8 bases. The CDR3 is 15 amino acids. The J segment lost 5 bases and the V segment lost 4 bases, leaving 10 bases of the junction unmatched. Germline loops: CDR1 MNHEY, CDR2 SMNVEV (reference sequence). CDR3 in amino acids: CASSSAGTGQDEQYF. Written as DNA, the CDR3 is TGTGCCAGCAGTTCGGCCGGGACAGGCCAGGACGAGCAGTACTTC.

The chain joins TRBV2 to TRBJ1-1, with TRBD1 identical over 12 bases. The CDR3 has 14 residues. With 6 bases clipped from V and 5 bases from J, the junction kept 4 bases outside the gene matches. Germline V gene sequence: CDR1 SNHLY, CDR2 FYNNEI. The CDR3 sequence is CASRGQGARTEAFF. CDR3 in DNA: TGTGCCAGCAGGGGACAGGGGGCGAGGACTGAAGCTTTCTTT. Drawing the rest from reference TRBV2 and TRBJ1-1, the complete variable domain is EPEVTQTPSHQVTQMGQEVILRCVPISNHLYFYWYRQILGQKVEFLVSFYNNEISEKSEIFDDQFSVERPDGSNFTLKIRSTKLEDSAMYFCASRGQGARTEAFFGQGTRLTVV.

The chain's CDR3 is CASSPGQLYGYTF. The DNA for the CDR3 is TGTGCCAGCAGCCCGGGACAGCTATATGGCTACACCTTC. This chain links TRBV6-1 with TRBJ1-2; 7 positions match TRBD1. With 6 bases clipped from V and 5 bases from J, the junction kept 6 bases outside the gene matches. CDR3 length: 13 residues. The germline V gene has CDR1 MNHNS and CDR2 SASEGT.

The rearrangement joins TRBV7-3 to TRBJ2-3; TRBD1 matches 11 bases. Looked up from germline, CDR1 is SGHTA and CDR2 is FQGTGA. The CDR3 has 16 amino acids. V shed 4 bases, J shed 4 bases, and the junction held 7 bases outside the gene matches. The CDR3 here is CASSSRTGGQPDTQYF. CDR3 in DNA: TGTGCCAGCAGCTCCCGGACAGGGGGCCAGCCAGATACGCAGTATTTT.

The chain carries TRBV2 and TRBJ1-2; 7 bases align to TRBD1. The length of the CDR3 is 14 residues. Germline assignment: CDR1 SNHLY and CDR2 FYNNEI. V dropped 4 bases and J dropped 4; count of bases not matched to a gene: 6. The CDR3: CASSALGGVYGYTF. CDR3 DNA sequence: TGTGCCAGCAGTGCACTAGGGGGCGTCTATGGCTACACCTTC.